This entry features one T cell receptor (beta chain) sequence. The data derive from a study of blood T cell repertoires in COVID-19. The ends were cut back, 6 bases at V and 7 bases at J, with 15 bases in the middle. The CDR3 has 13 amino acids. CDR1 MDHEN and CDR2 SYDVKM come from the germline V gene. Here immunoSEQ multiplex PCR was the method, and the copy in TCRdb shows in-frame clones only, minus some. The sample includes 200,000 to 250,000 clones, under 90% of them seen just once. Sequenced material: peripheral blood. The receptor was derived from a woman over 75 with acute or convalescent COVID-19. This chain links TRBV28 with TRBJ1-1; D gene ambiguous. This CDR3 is CASSLTPGFEAFF. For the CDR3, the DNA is TGTGCCAGCAGCTTGACACCAGGCTTTGAAGCTTTCTTT.